A single sample is the source of the 5 T cell receptor beta chains below, sequenced in a study of graft-versus-host responses after intestinal transplantation. The repertoire was sequenced with immunoSEQ multiplex PCR; TCRdb's copy has only in-frame clones and lacks some. The sample has around 88,000 clones; under 85% are singletons. These TCRs' antigens remain unknown. The material sequenced was unstimulated CD8+ T cells sorted from spleen or lymph node cells, taken before intestinal transplant. The receptor set was obtained from a human donor who received an intestinal transplant.

The chain has TRBV7-8 and TRBJ2-3; D uncertain. V was pared by 8 bases and J by 0 bases, with 9 bases between. The CDR3 has 13 amino acids. Germline lookup yields CDR1 SGHVS and CDR2 FQNEAQ. DNA of the CDR3: TGTGCCAGCGAGACATCTAGCACAGATACGCAGTATTTT. Its translation is CASETSSTDTQYF.

The table lists this clone with a few counts. The chain is built from TRBV5-1 and TRBJ2-7; TRBD1 matches at 8 bases. CDR1 and CDR2 (germline): SGHRS, YFSETQ. This CDR3 comprises 15 residues. Unmatched junction bases numbered 7, after V lost 4 bases and J lost 1 base. The DNA for the CDR3 is TGCGCCAGCAGCATAGGACAGGGACCGTCCTACGAGCAGTACTTC. Its protein product is CASSIGQGPSYEQYF.

V usage is TRBV7-6 and J usage is TRBJ1-1; 7 positions match TRBD1. CDR3 length: 16 amino acids. Germline V lookup: CDR1 SGHVS, CDR2 FNYEAQ. V gave up 0 bases and J gave up 0 bases; unmatched junction bases: 4. The CDR3 loop reads CASSLAPGGMNTEAFF. The CDR3 DNA reads TGTGCCAGCAGCTTAGCGCCAGGGGGTATGAACACTGAAGCTTTCTTT.

The genes are TRBV6-6 and TRBJ2-7, with 10 bases matching TRBD2. The CDR3 contains 15 residues. Trimming at V came to 2 bases and at J to 6 bases, leaving 7 bases not matched to a gene. The germline V gene has CDR1 MNHNY and CDR2 SVGAGI (reference sequence). The CDR3 sequence is CASSYTAGTSAEQYF. The CDR3 nucleotides are TGTGCCAGCAGTTACACGGCCGGGACTAGCGCCGAGCAGTACTTC.

DNA of the CDR3: TGTGCCAGCAGCTCTAGCGGGGCCCCCGAGGTCCCATCAGGTGAGCAGTTCTTC. Its protein is CASSSSGAPEVPSGEQFF. This chain connects TRBV7-6 to TRBJ2-1; the match to TRBD2 covers 9 bases. CDR1 is SGHVS and CDR2 is FNYEAQ in the germline V gene. V shed 4 bases, J shed 9 bases, and the junction held 19 bases outside the gene matches. This CDR3 contains 18 residues. The whole variable domain, remainder taken from reference TRBV7-6 and TRBJ2-1, is GAGVSQSPRYKVTKRGQDVALRCDPISGHVSLYWYRQALGQGPEFLTYFNYEAQQDKSGLPNDRFSAERPEGSISTLTIQRTEQRDSAMYRCASSSSGAPEVPSGEQFFGPGTRLTVL.